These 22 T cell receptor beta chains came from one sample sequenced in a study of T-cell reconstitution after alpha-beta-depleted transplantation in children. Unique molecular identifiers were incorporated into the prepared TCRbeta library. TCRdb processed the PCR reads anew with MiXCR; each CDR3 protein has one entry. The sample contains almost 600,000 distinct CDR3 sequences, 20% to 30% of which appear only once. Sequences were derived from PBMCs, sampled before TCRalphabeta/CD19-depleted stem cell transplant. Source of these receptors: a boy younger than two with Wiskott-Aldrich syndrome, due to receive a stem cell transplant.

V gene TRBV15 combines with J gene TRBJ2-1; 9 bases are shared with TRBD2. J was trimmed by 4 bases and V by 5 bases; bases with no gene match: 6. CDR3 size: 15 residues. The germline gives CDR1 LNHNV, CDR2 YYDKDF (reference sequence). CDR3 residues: CATSQGRGGYNEQFF. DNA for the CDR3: TGTGCCACCAGCCAGGGGCGGGGGGGATACAATGAGCAGTTCTTC.

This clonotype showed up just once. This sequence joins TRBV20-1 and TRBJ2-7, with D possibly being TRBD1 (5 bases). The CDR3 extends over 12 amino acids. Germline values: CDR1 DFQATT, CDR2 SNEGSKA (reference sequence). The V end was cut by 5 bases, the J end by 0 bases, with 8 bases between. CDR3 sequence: CSAYRSSYEQYF. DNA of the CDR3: TGCAGTGCTTACAGGTCCTCCTACGAGCAGTACTTC.

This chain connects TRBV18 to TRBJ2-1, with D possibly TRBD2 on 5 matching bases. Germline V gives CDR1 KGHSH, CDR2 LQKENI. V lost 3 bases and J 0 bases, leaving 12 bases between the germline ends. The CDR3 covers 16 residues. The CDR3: CASSPRGLSSYNEQFF. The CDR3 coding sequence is TGTGCCAGCTCACCCAGAGGGCTGAGCTCCTACAATGAGCAGTTCTTC.

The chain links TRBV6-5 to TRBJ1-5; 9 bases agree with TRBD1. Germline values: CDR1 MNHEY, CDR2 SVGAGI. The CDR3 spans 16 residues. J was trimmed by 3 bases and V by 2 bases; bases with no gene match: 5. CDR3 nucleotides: TGTGCCAGCAGTTACAAGGGGACAGGGTCCAATCAGCCCCAGCATTTT. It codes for CASSYKGTGSNQPQHF.

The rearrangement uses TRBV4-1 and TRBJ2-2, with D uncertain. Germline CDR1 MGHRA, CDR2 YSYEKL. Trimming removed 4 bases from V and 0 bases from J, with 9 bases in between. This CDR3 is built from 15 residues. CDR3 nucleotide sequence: TGCGCCAGCAGCCGTGGGGAAACGAACACCGGGGAGCTGTTTTTT. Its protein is CASSRGETNTGELFF.

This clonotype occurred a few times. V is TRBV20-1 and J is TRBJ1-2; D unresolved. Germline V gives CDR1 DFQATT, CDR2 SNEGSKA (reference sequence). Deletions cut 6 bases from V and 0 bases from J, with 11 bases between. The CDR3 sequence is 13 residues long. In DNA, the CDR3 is TGCAGTGCCTGGACGGGGACTAACTATGGCTACACCTTC. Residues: CSAWTGTNYGYTF.

The DNA for the CDR3 is TGTGCCAGCAGCCATGCCGGGACTAGCGGGAGGGGAACAGATACGCAGTATTTT. It yields the protein CASSHAGTSGRGTDTQYF. The gene calls are TRBV4-2 and TRBJ2-3; 16 nucleotides line up with TRBD2. CDR1 is LGHNA and CDR2 is YNFKEQ in the germline V gene. Losses at the gene ends were 3 bases for V and 3 bases for J; bases not matched to a gene: 6. CDR3 length: 18 residues.

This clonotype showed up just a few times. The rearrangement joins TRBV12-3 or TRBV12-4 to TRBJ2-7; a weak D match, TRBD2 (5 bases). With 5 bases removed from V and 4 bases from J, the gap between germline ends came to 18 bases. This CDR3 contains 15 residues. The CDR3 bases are TGTGCCAGCAGTCTCGCCCCACTAGTAGGGTACGAGCAGTACTTC. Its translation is CASSLAPLVGYEQYF.

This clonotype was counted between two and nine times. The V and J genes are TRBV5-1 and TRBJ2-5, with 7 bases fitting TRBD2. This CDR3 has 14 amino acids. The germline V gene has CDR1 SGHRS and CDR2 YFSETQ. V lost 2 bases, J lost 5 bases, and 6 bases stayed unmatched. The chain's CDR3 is CASSFGLEGETQYF. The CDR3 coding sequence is TGCGCCAGCAGCTTCGGACTAGAGGGGGAGACCCAGTACTTC.

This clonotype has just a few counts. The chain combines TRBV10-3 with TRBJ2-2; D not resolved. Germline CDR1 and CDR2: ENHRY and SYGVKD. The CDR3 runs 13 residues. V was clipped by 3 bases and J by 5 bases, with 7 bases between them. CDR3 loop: CAISDRVTGELFF. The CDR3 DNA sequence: TGTGCCATCAGTGATAGGGTAACCGGGGAGCTGTTTTTT.

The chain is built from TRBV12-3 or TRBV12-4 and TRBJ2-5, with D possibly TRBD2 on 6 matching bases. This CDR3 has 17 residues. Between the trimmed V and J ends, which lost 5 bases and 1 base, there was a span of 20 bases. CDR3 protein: CASSDRLVIGTQETQYF. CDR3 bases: TGTGCCAGCAGTGATCGACTAGTCATAGGGACCCAAGAGACCCAGTACTTC.

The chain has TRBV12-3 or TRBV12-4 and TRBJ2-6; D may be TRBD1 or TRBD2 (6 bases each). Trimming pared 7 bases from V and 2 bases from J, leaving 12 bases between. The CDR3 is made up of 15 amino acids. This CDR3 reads CASTLRGAGANVLTF. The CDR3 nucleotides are TGTGCCAGCACCCTGAGGGGGGCTGGGGCCAACGTCCTGACTTTC.

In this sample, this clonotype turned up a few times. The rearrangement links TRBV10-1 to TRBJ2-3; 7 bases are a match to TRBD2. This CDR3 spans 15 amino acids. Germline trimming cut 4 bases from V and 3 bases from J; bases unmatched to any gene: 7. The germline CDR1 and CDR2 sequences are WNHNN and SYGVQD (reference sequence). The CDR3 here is CASSVGGSKTDTQYF. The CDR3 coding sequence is TGCGCCAGCAGTGTGGGAGGGAGTAAGACAGATACGCAGTATTTT.

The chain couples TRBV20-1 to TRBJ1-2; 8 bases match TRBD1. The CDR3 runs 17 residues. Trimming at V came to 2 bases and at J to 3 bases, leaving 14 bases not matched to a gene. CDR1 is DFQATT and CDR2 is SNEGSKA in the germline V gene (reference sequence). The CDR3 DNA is TGCAGTGCTAGAAGAGGGGTTGGGTACAGGGGGGACTATGGCTACACCTTC. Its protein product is CSARRGVGYRGDYGYTF.

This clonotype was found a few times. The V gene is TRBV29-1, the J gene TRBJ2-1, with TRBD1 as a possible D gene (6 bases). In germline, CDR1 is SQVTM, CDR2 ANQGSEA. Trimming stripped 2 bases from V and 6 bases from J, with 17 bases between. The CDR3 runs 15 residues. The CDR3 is CSVESGQGLGNEQFF. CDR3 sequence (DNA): TGCAGCGTTGAATCAGGGCAGGGGCTTGGCAATGAGCAGTTCTTC.

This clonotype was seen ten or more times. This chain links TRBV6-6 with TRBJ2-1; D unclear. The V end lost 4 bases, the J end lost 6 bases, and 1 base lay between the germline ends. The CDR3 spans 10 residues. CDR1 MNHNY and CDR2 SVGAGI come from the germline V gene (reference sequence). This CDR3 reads CASSSNEQFF. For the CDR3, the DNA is TGTGCCAGCAGTTCCAATGAGCAGTTCTTC.

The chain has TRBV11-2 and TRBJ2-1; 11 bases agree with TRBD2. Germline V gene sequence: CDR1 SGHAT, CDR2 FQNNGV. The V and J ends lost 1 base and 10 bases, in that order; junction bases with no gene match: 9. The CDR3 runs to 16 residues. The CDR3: CASSLATSGSTTEQFF. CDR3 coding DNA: TGTGCCAGCAGCTTAGCTACTAGCGGGAGTACGACCGAGCAGTTCTTC.

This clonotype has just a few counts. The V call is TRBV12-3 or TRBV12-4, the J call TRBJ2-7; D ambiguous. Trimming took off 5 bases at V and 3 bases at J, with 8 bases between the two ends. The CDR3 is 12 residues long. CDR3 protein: CASSPQFYEQYF. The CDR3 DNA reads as TGTGCCAGCAGTCCCCAGTTCTACGAGCAGTACTTC.

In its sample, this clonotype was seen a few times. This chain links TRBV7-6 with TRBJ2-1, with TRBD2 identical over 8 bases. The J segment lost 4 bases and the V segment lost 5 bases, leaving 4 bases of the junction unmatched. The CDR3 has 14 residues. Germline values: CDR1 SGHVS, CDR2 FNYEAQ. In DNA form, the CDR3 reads TGTGCCAGCAGCGGCGGGAGGTCTTACAATGAGCAGTTCTTC. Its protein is CASSGGRSYNEQFF.

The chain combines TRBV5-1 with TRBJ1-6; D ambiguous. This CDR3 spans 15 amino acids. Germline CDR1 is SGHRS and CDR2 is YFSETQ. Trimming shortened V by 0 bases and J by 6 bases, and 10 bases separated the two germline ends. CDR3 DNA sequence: TGCGCCAGCAGCTTGGTAGGGCAGAGTAATTCACCCCTCCACTTT. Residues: CASSLVGQSNSPLHF.

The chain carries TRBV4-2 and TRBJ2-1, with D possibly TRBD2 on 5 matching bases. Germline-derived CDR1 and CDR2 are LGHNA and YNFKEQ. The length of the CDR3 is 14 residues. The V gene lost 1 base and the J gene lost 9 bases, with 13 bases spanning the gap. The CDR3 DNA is TGTGCCAGCAGCCAAGCCCCAACTGGAGGTGAGCAGTTCTTC. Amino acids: CASSQAPTGGEQFF.

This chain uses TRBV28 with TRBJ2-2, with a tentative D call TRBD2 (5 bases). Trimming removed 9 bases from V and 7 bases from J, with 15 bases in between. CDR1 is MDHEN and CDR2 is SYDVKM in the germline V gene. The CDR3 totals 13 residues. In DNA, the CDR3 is TGTGCCAGTACGTCGACTATGTTCGGGGAGCTGTTTTTT. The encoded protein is CASTSTMFGELFF.